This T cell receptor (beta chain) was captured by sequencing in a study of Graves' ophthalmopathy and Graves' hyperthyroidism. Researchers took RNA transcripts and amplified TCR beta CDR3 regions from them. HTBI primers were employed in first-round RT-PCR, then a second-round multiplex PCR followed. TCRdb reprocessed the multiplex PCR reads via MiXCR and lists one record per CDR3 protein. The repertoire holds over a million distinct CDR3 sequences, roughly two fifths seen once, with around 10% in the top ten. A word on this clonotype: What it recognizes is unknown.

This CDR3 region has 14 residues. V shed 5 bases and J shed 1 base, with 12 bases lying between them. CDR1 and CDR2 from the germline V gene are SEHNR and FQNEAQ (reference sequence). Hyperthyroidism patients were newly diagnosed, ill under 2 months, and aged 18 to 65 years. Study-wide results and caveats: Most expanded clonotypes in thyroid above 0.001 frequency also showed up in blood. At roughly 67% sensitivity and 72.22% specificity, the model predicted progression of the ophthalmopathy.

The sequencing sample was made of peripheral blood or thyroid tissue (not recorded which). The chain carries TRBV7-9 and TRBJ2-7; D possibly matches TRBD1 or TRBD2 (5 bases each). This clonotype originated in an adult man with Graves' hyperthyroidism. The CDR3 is CASSVGDPSYEQYF. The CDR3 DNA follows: TGTGCCAGCAGCGTCGGGGACCCATCCTACGAGCAGTACTTC.